The clone carrying this T cell receptor beta chain was observed at least ten times. Its antigen is unknown. TCRdb used MiXCR to reprocess the 5' RACE reads, holding one entry per CDR3 protein. The sample contains approximately 450,000 distinct CDR3 sequences, 18% of which appear only once. The data belong to a study of T-cell memory formation after mild COVID-19. Study-level points and caveats: CM and EM subsets held most contracting CD4+ clones; EMRA held CD8+ ones. Cross-reactive memory apparently joined, as some responding clones appeared in pre-infection memory.

Sample: PBMCs or a T cell subset sorted from them (not recorded which). The receptor was isolated from an adult woman who had mild COVID-19 (a few samples of this study predate the infection). Cell type and time point are not known.

In nucleotides, the CDR3 is TGTGCCAGCAGCCCCGCGGGAGAGACCCAGTACTTC. Its protein is CASSPAGETQYF. The chain uses TRBV7-9 and TRBJ2-5; D may be TRBD2 (5 bases). The CDR3 runs to 12 residues. Germline assignment: CDR1 SEHNR and CDR2 FQNEAQ (reference sequence). V was trimmed by 5 bases and J by 4 bases, leaving 8 bases between them. The full variable domain, its missing parts supplied by reference TRBV7-9 and TRBJ2-5, is DTGVSQNPRHKITKRGQNVTFRCDPISEHNRLYWYRQTLGQGPEFLTYFQNEAQLEKSRLLSDRFSAERPKGSFSTLEIQRTEQGDSAMYLCASSPAGETQYFGPGTRLLVL.